The 6 T cell receptor beta chains below all came from one sample that was sequenced in a study of persistence of HIV-infected CD4 T cells. These TCRs are of unknown antigen specificity. This was the immunoSEQ version 4 assay in survey mode. Sequencing used immunoSEQ multiplex PCR; TCRdb keeps in-frame clones, though not all of them. The sample lists approximately 19,000 clones, roughly 61% occurring once. The stimulus was lysate of CMV-infected fibroblasts, 8.5 to 10 ug/mL. Responding CD4+ T cells were sorted by upregulation of both CD40 ligand and CD69. The material was CD4+ T cells sorted from PBMCs after roughly 18-hour stimulation, obtained from a patient who received antiretroviral therapy. Every receptor here comes from an adult woman with HIV who was CMV-seropositive.

By proportion, this clone is medium-sized (0.01 to 0.1%). The chain carries TRBV18 and TRBJ2-3; D not certain. The V end lost 0 bases, the J end lost 4 bases, and 8 bases lay between the germline ends. The CDR3 is 14 amino acids. Per the germline V gene, CDR1 is KGHSH and CDR2 is LQKENI. Here the CDR3 reads CASSPPAPADTQYF. DNA of the CDR3: TGTGCCAGCTCACCACCGGCCCCGGCAGATACGCAGTATTTT.

CDR3 amino acids: CASSIGTAGNTIYF. In DNA, the CDR3 is TGCGCCAGCAGCATTGGGACAGCTGGAAACACCATATATTTT. This chain links TRBV5-1 with TRBJ1-3; TRBD1 matches at 7 bases. Trimming cost V 4 bases and J 2 bases; bases outside gene matches: 3. Germline V lookup: CDR1 SGHRS, CDR2 YFSETQ. The CDR3 consists of 14 residues.

The chain employs TRBV11-3 and TRBJ1-2, with a possible D match to TRBD1 (6 bases). V gave up 5 bases and J gave up 2 bases, with 18 bases separating them. Germline values: CDR1 SGHNT, CDR2 YENEEA. The CDR3 loop spans 16 amino acids. The CDR3: CASSGQDKGVNYGYTF. CDR3 DNA sequence: TGTGCCAGCAGCGGCCAAGACAAGGGGGTAAACTATGGCTACACCTTC.

This chain connects TRBV5-1 to TRBJ2-1; 15 bases match TRBD2. From germline, CDR1 is SGHRS and CDR2 YFSETQ. With V trimmed by 6 bases and J by 10 bases, 11 bases remained unmatched. The CDR3 consists of 16 residues. The CDR3 DNA reads TGCGCCAGCAACAGGGGACTAGCGGGGGGCCCGGGGGAGCAGTTCTTC. This encodes CASNRGLAGGPGEQFF. Using reference TRBV5-1 and TRBJ2-1 for the parts outside the CDR3, the full variable domain is KAGVTQTPRYLIKTRGQQVTLSCSPISGHRSVSWYQQTPGQGLQFLFEYFSETQRNKGNFPGRFSGRQFSNSRSEMNVSTLELGDSALYLCASNRGLAGGPGEQFFGPGTRLTVL.

By share, this clone counts as medium-sized. V gene TRBV5-8 combines with J gene TRBJ2-7; 8 bases are shared with TRBD1. V was pared by 4 bases and J by 5 bases, with 11 bases of the junction left unmatched. Germline V CDR1 and CDR2: SGHTS, YDEGEE. This CDR3 comprises 15 residues. The CDR3 here is CASSRVRDRSHEQYF. Here the CDR3 DNA reads TGTGCCAGCAGCCGAGTGAGGGACAGGAGCCACGAGCAGTACTTC.

This clone was recorded a few times. This same CDR3 is encoded by further DNA sequences in the sample. V usage is TRBV12-5 and J usage is TRBJ1-5; D not certain. This CDR3 comprises 12 residues. V was shortened by 4 bases and J by 0 bases, with 1 base between the two germline ends. CDR1 is LGHNT, CDR2 FRNRAP, per germline. The CDR3 sequence: CASGYSNQPQHF. For the CDR3, the DNA is TGTGCTAGTGGTTATAGCAATCAGCCCCAGCATTTT. Based on the CDR3 plus reference TRBV12-5 and TRBJ1-5, the full variable domain is DARVTQTPRHKVTEMGQEVTMRCQPILGHNTVFWYRQTMMQGLELLAYFRNRAPLDDSGMPKDRFSAEMPDATLATLKIQPSEPRDSAVYFCASGYSNQPQHFGDGTRLSIL.